This record covers a single T cell receptor beta chain. The source of the sample is a study of T cells after yellow fever vaccination. The V gene lost 4 bases and the J gene lost 2 bases, with 10 bases spanning the gap. Germline-derived CDR1 and CDR2 are LNHDA and SQIVND (reference sequence). CDR3 length: 14 residues. TCRdb analysed the 5' RACE reads with MiXCR anew, one entry per CDR3 protein. The sample lists 500,000 to 650,000 distinct CDR3 sequences, over 9% seen once, with 15% in the top ten. The source material was PBMCs, sampled on the day of the yellow fever booster vaccination. The receptor was derived from a man under 40 who received the YFV17D yellow fever vaccine. V and J are TRBV19 and TRBJ2-3, with D unresolved. CDR3 sequence reads: CASSTTFSTDTQYF. In DNA, the CDR3 is TGTGCCAGTAGTACCACTTTCTCCACAGATACGCAGTATTTT.